This T cell receptor (beta chain) was captured in a study of beta chain features in type 1 diabetes (dated 2018 in TCRdb). Study-wide context: No differences in mean age, gender distribution, total cell number or subset yield were found between patients and healthy donors. The study compared TCRB repertoires of sorted circulating CD4+ T cell subsets between recently diagnosed type 1 diabetes patients and matched healthy donors. A total of roughly 100 million sorted cells were examined across all samples, and the number of cells per subset was strongly correlated with RNA yield. Regulatory and stem cell-like memory subsets were isolated from only 8 patients and roughly eight healthy donors, whereas naive and central memory subsets came from all 28 donors.

About this clone itself: The target of this receptor is not known. Base qualities were left out, and no much larger clone turns up one base away.

General findings and caveats noted by the study authors: Shorter templates might be favored by PCR, yet because patient and control samples were amplified and corrected together, any such skew would affect both groups equally. Naive, central memory and regulatory TCRB repertoires appeared more similar among patients than among healthy donors. Fewer insertions and more nucleotide deletions at VDJ recombination sites were observed in patients with type 1 diabetes, implying thymic rearrangement abnormalities. Sequencing cDNA rather than genomic DNA could over-represent highly expressing activated cells, although activation and CD3 levels did not differ between groups. A moderate but significant shortening of TCRB CDR3 length was observed in type 1 diabetes patients in all four CD4+ subsets. Only small numbers of individuals were included in the HLA sub-analyses, which left unresolved whether HLA type had any influence on TCRB rearrangement.

All of the isolated RNA was reverse transcribed with the High Capacity cDNA Reverse Transcription Kit, so expressed TCRB transcripts were sequenced. Deep immunoSEQ sequencing was applied to naive, central memory and regulatory T cell samples, giving an average of around 3.4 million total reads per sample. Sorted cells were lysed in RLT buffer and RNA was extracted with DNase-treated RNeasy Micro or Mini kits, depending on cell number. To prevent cross-contamination, every cell subset was processed on its own, while patient and healthy donor samples were processed together. The immunoSEQ multiplex PCR was used to amplify TCRB sequences from cDNA, generating 87-bp fragments that spanned the CDR3 region. Sequencing of the amplicons was performed on the Illumina HiSeq platform. The paper's processing steps were these. Synthetic template baselines were used to correct PCR bias computationally, reads within Hamming distance 2 were collapsed together, and singletons that could not be merged were discarded. Reads were aligned to IMGT to assign V, D and J genes, CDR3 length, and insertions or deletions at six rearrangement sites. Within each subset, clonotype counts were normalized to the number of sorted cells before true diversity and Gini coefficients were calculated with the tcR R package. Repertoire sharing was quantified using the overlap coefficient calculated on TCRB nucleotide sequences. In its TCRdb copy, this immuneACCESS table keeps in-frame sequences only and misses some clones. Where compared with another copy, unresolved V genes explain less than half of these, and the others have no known cause. D and trimming were read from the DNA, whereas the V and J calls and clone size are those reported in that table. The sample table shows roughly 180,000 clones, and about 13% are seen once. Of the sample, 0.5% to 0.75% is held by the ten largest clones.

From each donor, a single peripheral blood sample of approximately 110 mL on average was drawn into heparinised tubes. Naive, central memory, regulatory and stem cell-like memory CD4+ T cells were sorted on a BD FACSAria II using a panel including CD45RO, CCR7, CD25, CD127, CD95 and CD27. All sorted populations exceeded 95% purity. PBMCs were separated immediately by Lymphoprep density gradient centrifugation and were stained directly, without being cultured. So that batch effects would be minimized, each experiment stained and sorted samples in pairs, pairing one healthy donor with one patient. The clonotype comes from a woman between 18 and 30 years old in good health. The sample taken for sequencing was central memory CD4+ T cells from blood.

CDR3 region: CASRDRGRGDQPQHF. The nucleotides are TGTGCCAGCCGGGACAGGGGGCGCGGGGATCAGCCCCAGCATTTT. The chain uses TRBV28 and TRBJ1-5, and 12 bases in between align with TRBD1. Trimming leaves V shorter by 8 bases and J shorter by 5 bases, with the junction holding 7 bases beyond the gene matches. Per the germline V gene, MDHEN is the CDR1 and SYDVKM is the CDR2. Spanning cysteine to phenylalanine, the CDR3 consists of 15 amino acids. The retained sequence is limited to the CDR3, 45 bases, with the frame set at the first base. Where the CDR3 stops, the reference TRBV28 and TRBJ1-5 genes take over; the full variable domain is DVKVTQSSRYLVKRTGEKVFLECVQDMDHENMFWYRQDPGLGLRLIYFSYDVKMKEKGDIPEGYSVSREKKERFSLILESASTNQTSMYLCASRDRGRGDQPQHFGDGTRLSIL.